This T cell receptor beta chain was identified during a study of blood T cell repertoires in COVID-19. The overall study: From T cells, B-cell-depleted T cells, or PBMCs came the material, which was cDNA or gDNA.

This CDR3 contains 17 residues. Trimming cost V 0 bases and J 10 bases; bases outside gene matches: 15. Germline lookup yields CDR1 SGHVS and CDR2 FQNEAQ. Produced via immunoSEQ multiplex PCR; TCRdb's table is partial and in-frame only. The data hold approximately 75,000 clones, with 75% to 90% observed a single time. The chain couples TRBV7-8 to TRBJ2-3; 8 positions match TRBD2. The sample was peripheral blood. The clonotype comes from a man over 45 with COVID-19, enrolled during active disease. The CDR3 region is CASSLAWGLDFSFAQYF. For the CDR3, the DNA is TGTGCCAGCAGCTTAGCCTGGGGACTAGATTTTAGTTTTGCGCAGTATTTT.